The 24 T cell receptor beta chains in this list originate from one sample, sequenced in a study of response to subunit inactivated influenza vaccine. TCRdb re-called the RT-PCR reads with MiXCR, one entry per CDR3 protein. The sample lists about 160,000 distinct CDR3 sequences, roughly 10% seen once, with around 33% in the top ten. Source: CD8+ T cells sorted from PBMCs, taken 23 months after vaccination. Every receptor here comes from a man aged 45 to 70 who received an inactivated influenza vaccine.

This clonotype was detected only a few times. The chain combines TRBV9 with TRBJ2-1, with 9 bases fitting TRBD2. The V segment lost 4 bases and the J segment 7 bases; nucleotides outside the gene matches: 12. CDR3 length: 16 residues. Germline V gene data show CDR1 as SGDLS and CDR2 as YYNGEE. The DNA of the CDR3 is TGTGCCAGCAGCCCCCTCCTAGCGGGACTAGGAAATGAGCAGTTCTTC. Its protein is CASSPLLAGLGNEQFF.

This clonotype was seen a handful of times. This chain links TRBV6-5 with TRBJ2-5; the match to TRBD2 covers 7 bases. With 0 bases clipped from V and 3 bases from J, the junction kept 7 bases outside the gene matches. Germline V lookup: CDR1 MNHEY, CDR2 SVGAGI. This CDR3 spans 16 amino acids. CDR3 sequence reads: CASSYSPGLAEETQYF. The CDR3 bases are TGTGCCAGCAGTTACTCACCGGGGCTAGCGGAAGAGACCCAGTACTTC.

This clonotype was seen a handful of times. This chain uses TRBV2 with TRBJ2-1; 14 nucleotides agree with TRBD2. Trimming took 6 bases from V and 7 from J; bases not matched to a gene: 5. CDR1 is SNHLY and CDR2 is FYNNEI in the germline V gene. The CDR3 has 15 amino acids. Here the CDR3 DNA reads TGTGCCAGCAGAAGGACTAGCGGGGGGTTAAATGAGCAGTTCTTC. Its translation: CASRRTSGGLNEQFF.

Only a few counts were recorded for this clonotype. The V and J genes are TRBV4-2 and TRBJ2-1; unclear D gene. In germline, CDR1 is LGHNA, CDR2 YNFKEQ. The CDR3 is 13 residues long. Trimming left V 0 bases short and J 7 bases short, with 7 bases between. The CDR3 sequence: CASSQDFRNEQFF. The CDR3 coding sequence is TGTGCCAGCAGCCAAGATTTCAGGAATGAGCAGTTCTTC.

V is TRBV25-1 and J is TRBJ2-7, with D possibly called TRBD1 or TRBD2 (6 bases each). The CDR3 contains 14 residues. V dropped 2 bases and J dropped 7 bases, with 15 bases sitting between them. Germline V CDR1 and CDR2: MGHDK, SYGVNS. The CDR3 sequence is CASSEPGGSGEQYF. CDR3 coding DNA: TGTGCCAGCAGTGAACCCGGGGGCTCCGGGGAGCAGTACTTC.

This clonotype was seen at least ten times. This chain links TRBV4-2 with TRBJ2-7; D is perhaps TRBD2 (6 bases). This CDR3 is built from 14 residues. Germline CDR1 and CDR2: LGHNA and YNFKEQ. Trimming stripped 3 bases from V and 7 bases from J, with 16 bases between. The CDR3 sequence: CASSHLTSPGEQYF. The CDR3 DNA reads TGTGCCAGCAGCCACCTAACTAGCCCCGGTGAGCAGTACTTC.

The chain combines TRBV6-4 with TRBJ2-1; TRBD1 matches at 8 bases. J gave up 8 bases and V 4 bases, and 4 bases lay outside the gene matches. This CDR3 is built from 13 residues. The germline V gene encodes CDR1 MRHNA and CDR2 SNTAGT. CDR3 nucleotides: TGTGCCAGCAGTGCCGGACAGGGCGATGAGCAGTTCTTC. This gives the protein CASSAGQGDEQFF.

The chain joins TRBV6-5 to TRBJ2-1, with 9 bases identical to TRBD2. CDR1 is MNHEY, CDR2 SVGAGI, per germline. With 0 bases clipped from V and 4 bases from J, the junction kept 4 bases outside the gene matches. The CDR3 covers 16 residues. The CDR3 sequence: CASSYSSGGAYNEQFF. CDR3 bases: TGTGCCAGCAGTTACTCTAGCGGGGGCGCATACAATGAGCAGTTCTTC.

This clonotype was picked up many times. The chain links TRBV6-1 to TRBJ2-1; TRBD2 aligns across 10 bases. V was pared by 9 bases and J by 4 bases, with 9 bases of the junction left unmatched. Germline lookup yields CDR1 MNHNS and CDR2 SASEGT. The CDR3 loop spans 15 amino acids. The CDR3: CASFPGLAAYNEQFF. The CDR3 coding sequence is TGTGCCAGTTTCCCTGGACTAGCGGCTTACAATGAGCAGTTCTTC.

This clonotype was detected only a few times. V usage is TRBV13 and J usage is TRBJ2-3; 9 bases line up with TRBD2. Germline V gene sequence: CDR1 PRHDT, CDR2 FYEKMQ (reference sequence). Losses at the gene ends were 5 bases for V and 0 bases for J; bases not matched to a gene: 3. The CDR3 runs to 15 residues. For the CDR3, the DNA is TGTGCCAGCAGCCCGACTAGCGGCAGCACAGATACGCAGTATTTT. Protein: CASSPTSGSTDTQYF. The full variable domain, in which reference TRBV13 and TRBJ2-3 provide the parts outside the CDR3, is AAGVIQSPRHLIKEKRETATLKCYPIPRHDTVYWYQQGPGQDPQFLISFYEKMQSDKGSIPDRFSAQQFSDYHSELNMSSLELGDSALYFCASSPTSGSTDTQYFGPGTRLTVL.

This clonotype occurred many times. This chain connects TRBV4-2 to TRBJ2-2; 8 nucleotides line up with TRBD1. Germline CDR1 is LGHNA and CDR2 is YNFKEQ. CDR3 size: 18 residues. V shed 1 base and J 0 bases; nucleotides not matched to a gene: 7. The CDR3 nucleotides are TGTGCCAGCAGCCAAGTCCTCAGGGGGCTCGCGAACACCGGGGAGCTGTTTTTT. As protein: CASSQVLRGLANTGELFF.

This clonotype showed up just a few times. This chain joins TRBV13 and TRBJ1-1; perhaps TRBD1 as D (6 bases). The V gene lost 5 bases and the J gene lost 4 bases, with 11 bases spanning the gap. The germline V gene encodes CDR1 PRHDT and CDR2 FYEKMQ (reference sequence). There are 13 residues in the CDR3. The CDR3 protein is CASSLQGGTEAFF. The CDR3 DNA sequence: TGTGCCAGCAGCCTACAGGGAGGCACTGAAGCTTTCTTT.

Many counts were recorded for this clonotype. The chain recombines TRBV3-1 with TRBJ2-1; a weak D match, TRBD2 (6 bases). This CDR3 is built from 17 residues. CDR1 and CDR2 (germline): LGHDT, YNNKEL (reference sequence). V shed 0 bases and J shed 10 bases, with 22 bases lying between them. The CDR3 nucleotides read TGTGCCAGCAGCCAAGAAACACGACTAGACCGCCCCCGGGAGCAGTTCTTC. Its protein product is CASSQETRLDRPREQFF.

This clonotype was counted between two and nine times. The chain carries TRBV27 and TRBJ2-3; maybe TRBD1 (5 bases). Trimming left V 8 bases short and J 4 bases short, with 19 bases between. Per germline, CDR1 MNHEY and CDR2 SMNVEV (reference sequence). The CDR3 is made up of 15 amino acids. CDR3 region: CASAPWAGNADTQYF. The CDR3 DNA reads TGTGCCAGCGCTCCGTGGGCAGGGAATGCAGATACGCAGTATTTT.

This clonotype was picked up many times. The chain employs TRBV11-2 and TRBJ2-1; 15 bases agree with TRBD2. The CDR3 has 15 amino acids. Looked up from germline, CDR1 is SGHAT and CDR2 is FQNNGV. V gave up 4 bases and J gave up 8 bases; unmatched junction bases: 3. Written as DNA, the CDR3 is TGTGCCAGCAGCTGGGGACTAGCGGGGGGCTATGAGCAGTTCTTC. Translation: CASSWGLAGGYEQFF.

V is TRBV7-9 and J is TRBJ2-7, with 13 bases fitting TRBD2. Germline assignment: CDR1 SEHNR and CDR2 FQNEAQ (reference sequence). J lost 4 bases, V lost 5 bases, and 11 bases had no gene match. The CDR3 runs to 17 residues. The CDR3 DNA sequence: TGTGCCAGCAGCCCCGTACTGGGACTAGCGGGATGGTACGAGCAGTACTTC. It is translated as CASSPVLGLAGWYEQYF.

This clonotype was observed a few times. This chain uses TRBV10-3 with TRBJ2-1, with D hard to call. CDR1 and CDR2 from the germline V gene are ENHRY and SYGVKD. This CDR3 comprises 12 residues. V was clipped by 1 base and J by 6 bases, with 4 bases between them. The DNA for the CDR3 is TGTGCCATCAGTGAGTTGGCCAATGAGCAGTTCTTC. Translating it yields CAISELANEQFF.

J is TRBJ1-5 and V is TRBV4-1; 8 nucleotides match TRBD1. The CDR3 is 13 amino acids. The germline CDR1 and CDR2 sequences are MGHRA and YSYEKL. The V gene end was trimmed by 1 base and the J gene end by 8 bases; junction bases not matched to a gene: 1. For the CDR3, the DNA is TGCGCCAGCAGCCAAGGGACAGGGAAGCCCCAGCATTTT. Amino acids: CASSQGTGKPQHF.

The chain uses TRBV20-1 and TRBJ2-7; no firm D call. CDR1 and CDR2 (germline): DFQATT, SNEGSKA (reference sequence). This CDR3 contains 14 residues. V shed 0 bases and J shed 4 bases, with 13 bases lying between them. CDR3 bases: TGCAGTGCTAGAGATCATCGGTCGGGTTACGAGCAGTACTTC. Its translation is CSARDHRSGYEQYF.

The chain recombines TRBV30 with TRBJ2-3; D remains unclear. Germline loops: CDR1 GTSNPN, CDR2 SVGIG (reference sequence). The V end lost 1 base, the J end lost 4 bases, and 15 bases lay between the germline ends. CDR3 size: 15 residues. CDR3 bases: TGTGCCTGGAGTGGCACCGAGCATAGTCCAGATACGCAGTATTTT. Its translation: CAWSGTEHSPDTQYF.

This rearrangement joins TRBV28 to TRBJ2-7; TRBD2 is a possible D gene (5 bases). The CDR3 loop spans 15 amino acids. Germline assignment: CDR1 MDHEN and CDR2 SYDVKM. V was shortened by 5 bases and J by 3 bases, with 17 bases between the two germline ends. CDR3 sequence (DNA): TGTGCCAGCAGTCTCGGAGGACGGTCCTACTACGAGCAGTACTTC. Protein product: CASSLGGRSYYEQYF.

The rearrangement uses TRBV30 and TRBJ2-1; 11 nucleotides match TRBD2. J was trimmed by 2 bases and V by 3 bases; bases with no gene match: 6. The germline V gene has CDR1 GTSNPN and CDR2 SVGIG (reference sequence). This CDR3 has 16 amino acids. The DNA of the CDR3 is TGTGCCTGGAGCCGAGAGACTAGCGGGGCCTACAATGAGCAGTTCTTC. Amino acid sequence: CAWSRETSGAYNEQFF.

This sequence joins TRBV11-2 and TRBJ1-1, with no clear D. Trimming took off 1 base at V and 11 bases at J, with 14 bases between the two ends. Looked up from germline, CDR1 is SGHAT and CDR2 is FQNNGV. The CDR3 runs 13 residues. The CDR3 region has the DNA TGTGCCAGCAGCTTAGGTGGAGGCCCGGAGGCTTTCTTT. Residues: CASSLGGGPEAFF.

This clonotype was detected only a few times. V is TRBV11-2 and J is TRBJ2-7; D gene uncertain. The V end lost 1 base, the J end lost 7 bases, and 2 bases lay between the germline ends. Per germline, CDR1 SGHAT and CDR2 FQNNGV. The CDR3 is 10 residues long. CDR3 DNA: TGTGCCAGCAGCTTAGTGGAGCAGTACTTC. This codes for CASSLVEQYF. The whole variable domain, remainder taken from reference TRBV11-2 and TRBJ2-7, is EAGVAQSPRYKIIEKRQSVAFWCNPISGHATLYWYQQILGQGPKLLIQFQNNGVVDDSQLPKDRFSAERLKGVDSTLKIQPAKLEDSAVYLCASSLVEQYFGPGTRLTVT.